The clone carrying this TCR beta chain was seen at least ten times. Its antigen remains unknown. The sample comes from a study of T-cell reconstitution after alpha-beta-depleted transplantation in children. Study conclusions and caveats: Roughly two months post-transplant, alpha-beta T cells reportedly originated from several hundred graft clones that had expanded. Newly made T cells mostly supplied T-cell counts and diversity one year after transplant. The high TCRbeta diversity at day 60 in some patients came from surviving recipient T cells and thymic progenitors.

For TCRbeta, the library was prepared with unique molecular identifiers. TCRdb processed the PCR reads anew with MiXCR; each CDR3 protein has one entry. The sample lists fewer than 350,000 distinct CDR3 sequences; approximately 10% were seen once. CDR3 length: 15 amino acids. The ends lost 5 bases at V and 3 bases at J; junction bases unmatched: 5. The chain has TRBV12-3 or TRBV12-4 and TRBJ2-4; 9 bases match TRBD1. The source was peripheral blood, collected 180 days after TCRalphabeta/CD19-depleted stem cell transplant. The TCR was taken from a male patient aged 2-15 years who had a stem cell transplant for chronic granulomatous disease, so the T cells may come from the graft donor. CDR3 amino acids: CASSTRTGVKNIQYF. CDR3 nucleotide sequence: TGTGCCAGCAGTACCCGGACAGGGGTCAAAAACATTCAGTACTTC.